This T cell receptor beta chain was sequenced during a study of T-cell memory formation after mild COVID-19. Findings and limits, study-wide: Day 15 to 85 contracting clones showed balanced CD4/CD8; day 15 to 37 expanders favored CD4+. The second-wave clones peaking on day 37 were not confirmed as SARS-CoV-2-specific.

TCRdb itself ran the 5' RACE reads through MiXCR, one entry per CDR3 protein. In the table there are 150,000 to 200,000 distinct CDR3 sequences, about a fifth of which are singletons. This clonotype was found a few times. Antigen unknown. The V gene lost 0 bases and the J gene lost 5 bases, with 19 bases spanning the gap. Per germline, CDR1 LNHDA and CDR2 SQIVND (reference sequence). The CDR3 runs 17 residues. Sequenced: PBMCs or a T cell subset sorted from them (not recorded which). The chain joins TRBV19 to TRBJ1-1, with D possibly TRBD1 on 5 matching bases. The sequence was collected from an adult woman who had mild COVID-19 (a few samples of this study predate the infection). Cell type and time point are not known. In nucleotides, the CDR3 is TGTGCCAGTAGTATAGATGGCGGGACCTCGGCGGGTACTGAAGCTTTCTTT. It encodes CASSIDGGTSAGTEAFF. The full variable domain, rest sourced from reference TRBV19 and TRBJ1-1, is DGGITQSPKYLFRKEGQNVTLSCEQNLNHDAMYWYRQDPGQGLRLIYYSQIVNDFQKGDIAEGYSVSREKKESFPLTVTSAQKNPTAFYLCASSIDGGTSAGTEAFFGQGTRLTVV.